A selection of T cell receptor beta chains follows, all from one sample in a study of cytomegalovirus exposure and HLA in healthy donors. Assay used: immunoSEQ multiplex PCR; TCRdb lists only in-frame clones, some missing. The sample records roughly 81,000 clones, around four fifths being singletons. Sequencing input: PBMCs. These receptors were obtained from a boy between 10 and 17 years old in good health and CMV-seronegative. The CDR3 runs from the conserved cysteine through the conserved F or W. D genes are given only for firm matches. A row's size may be missing; if present it is once, few, many or a size class.

abundance: NA
v_gene: TRBV6-5
d_gene: NA
j_gene: TRBJ2-5
CDR3aa: CASSYTLVTQETQYF
CDR3nt: TGTGCCAGCAGTTACACCTTAGTGACTCAAGAGACCCAGTACTTC

abundance: NA
v_gene: TRBV10-1
d_gene: NA
j_gene: TRBJ2-7
CDR3aa: CASSDIIGGEQYF
CDR3nt: TGCGCCAGCAGTGATATAATTGGAGGCGAGCAGTACTTC

abundance: once
v_gene: TRBV7-2
d_gene: NA
j_gene: TRBJ1-4
CDR3aa: CASSWGPTNEKLFF
CDR3nt: TGTGCCAGCAGCTGGGGGCCGACTAATGAAAAACTGTTTTTT

abundance: NA
v_gene: TRBV15
d_gene: NA
j_gene: TRBJ1-1
CDR3aa: CATSRDRIMNTEAFF
CDR3nt: TGTGCCACCAGCCGAGACAGAATCATGAACACTGAAGCTTTCTTT

abundance: few
v_gene: TRBV15
d_gene: TRBD1
j_gene: TRBJ1-5
CDR3aa: CATRYRGTGNQPQHF
CDR3nt: TGTGCCACCAGGTACAGGGGGACTGGCAATCAGCCCCAGCATTTT

abundance: NA
v_gene: TRBV29-1
d_gene: NA
j_gene: TRBJ2-3
CDR3aa: CSVKQPSSTDTQYF
CDR3nt: TGCAGCGTCAAACAGCCTTCTAGCACAGATACGCAGTATTTT

abundance: few
v_gene: TRBV2
d_gene: TRBD2
j_gene: TRBJ2-3
CDR3aa: CASGRTSGRGTDTQYF
CDR3nt: TGTGCCAGCGGACGGACTAGCGGGAGGGGCACAGATACGCAGTATTTT

abundance: NA
v_gene: TRBV15
d_gene: NA
j_gene: TRBJ1-3
CDR3aa: CATSRDILSGNTIYF
CDR3nt: TGTGCCACCAGCAGGGACATCCTCTCTGGAAACACCATATATTTT

abundance: NA
v_gene: TRBV6-5
d_gene: TRBD1
j_gene: TRBJ1-5
CDR3aa: CASRQGTGINQPQHF
CDR3nt: TGTGCCAGCAGGCAGGGGACAGGGATCAATCAGCCCCAGCATTTT

abundance: NA
v_gene: TRBV6-5
d_gene: NA
j_gene: TRBJ1-2
CDR3aa: CASSRQGLGDYGYTF
CDR3nt: TGTGCCAGCAGTCGGCAAGGGCTAGGGGACTATGGCTACACCTTC

abundance: NA
v_gene: TRBV27
d_gene: NA
j_gene: TRBJ1-2
CDR3aa: CASSPTGNYGYTF
CDR3nt: TGTGCCAGCAGTCCAACAGGGAACTATGGCTACACCTTC

abundance: few
v_gene: TRBV28
d_gene: TRBD2
j_gene: TRBJ2-2
CDR3aa: CACRAGGNTGELFF
CDR3nt: TGTGCCTGCAGGGCGGGAGGGAACACCGGGGAGCTGTTTTTT

abundance: NA
v_gene: TRBV7-9
d_gene: NA
j_gene: TRBJ2-7
CDR3aa: CASSGQLHTYEQYF
CDR3nt: TGTGCCAGCAGCGGACAGTTACACACCTACGAGCAGTACTTC

abundance: NA
v_gene: TRBV30
d_gene: NA
j_gene: TRBJ1-6
CDR3aa: CAWSTPVSVNSPLHF
CDR3nt: TGTGCCTGGAGTACGCCTGTATCGGTAAATTCACCCCTCCACTTT

abundance: NA
v_gene: TRBV10-1
d_gene: NA
j_gene: TRBJ2-1
CDR3aa: CASRVGTHNEQFF
CDR3nt: TGCGCCAGCAGGGTAGGGACTCACAATGAGCAGTTCTTC

abundance: NA
v_gene: TRBV5-6
d_gene: NA
j_gene: TRBJ2-7
CDR3aa: CASSLGPRGYEQYF
CDR3nt: TGTGCCAGCAGCTTGGGGCCAAGGGGCTACGAGCAGTACTTC

abundance: NA
v_gene: TRBV4-3
d_gene: TRBD1
j_gene: TRBJ1-4
CDR3aa: CASSQGTGVREKLFF
CDR3nt: TGCGCCAGCAGCCAAGGGACAGGTGTTCGGGAAAAACTGTTTTTT

abundance: NA
v_gene: TRBV28
d_gene: TRBD1
j_gene: TRBJ1-5
CDR3aa: CASSSGGAVQPQHF
CDR3nt: TGTGCCAGCAGTTCAGGGGGCGCAGTTCAGCCCCAGCATTTT

abundance: NA
v_gene: TRBV11-2
d_gene: TRBD1
j_gene: TRBJ1-1
CDR3aa: CASSTRQGPNTEAFF
CDR3nt: TGTGCCAGCAGCACCCGACAGGGGCCTAACACTGAAGCTTTCTTT

abundance: NA
v_gene: TRBV6-1
d_gene: TRBD1
j_gene: TRBJ2-5
CDR3aa: CASKDRDSTIVTQYF
CDR3nt: TGTGCCAGCAAGGATCGGGACAGTACGATTGTGACCCAGTACTTC